The 10 T cell receptor beta chains below were found in one sample sequenced in a study of human T cells and chemical hapten exposure. TCRdb re-called the RACE reads with MiXCR, one entry per CDR3 protein. The profile shows roughly 50,000 distinct CDR3 sequences, around 9.5% of them singletons. Time point denoted: patch test 2, 6 weeks after DPC sensitization. Treatment noted: therapeutic diphenylcyclopropenone sensitization with weekly scalp DPC. This material consisted of whole blood, taken in connection with sensitization to the hapten diphenylcyclopropenone (DPC). The receptors shown here come from a woman in her 50s with alopecia areata. Some clones in this sample may be carry-over from other donors' samples.

The sample holds many counts of this clonotype. This chain joins TRBV11-2 and TRBJ2-7; 10 positions agree with TRBD1. The V segment lost 5 bases and the J segment 7 bases; nucleotides outside the gene matches: 8. The CDR3 runs 14 residues. Per germline, CDR1 SGHAT and CDR2 FQNNGV. The CDR3 bases are TGTGCCAGCAGCCCCCGGGACAGGGGACGGGAGCAGTACTTC. Translated: CASSPRDRGREQYF.

This clonotype was counted ten times or more. The rearrangement joins TRBV3-1 to TRBJ2-3, with D possibly being TRBD1 or TRBD2 (5 bases each). Trimming removed 5 bases from V and 2 bases from J, with 14 bases in between. The CDR3 has 15 residues. Germline lookup yields CDR1 LGHDT and CDR2 YNNKEL (reference sequence). CDR3 residues: CASSRSGGATDTQYF. Written as DNA, the CDR3 is TGTGCCAGCAGCAGGAGCGGTGGGGCCACAGATACGCAGTATTTT.

This clonotype was seen ten or more times. CDR3 in amino acids: CASSFGGRAGEQYF. CDR3 sequence (DNA): TGTGCCAGCAGTTTCGGCGGGAGGGCTGGAGAGCAGTACTTC. This chain connects TRBV12-3 or TRBV12-4 to TRBJ2-7; 9 bases fit TRBD2. The CDR3 is made up of 14 amino acids. V was clipped by 3 bases and J by 7 bases; unmatched bases: 7.

The chain links TRBV29-1 to TRBJ1-2; TRBD1 is a possible D gene (6 bases). The V gene lost 1 base and the J gene lost 6 bases, with 15 bases spanning the gap. Germline CDR1 reads SQVTM; CDR2 reads ANQGSEA. The CDR3 sequence is 14 residues long. DNA of the CDR3: TGCAGCGTTGAAGGCTCCACAGGGCTGAATGGCTACACCTTC. Translation gives CSVEGSTGLNGYTF.

For this clonotype: A much larger clone is a single base away; this may be a read error. This chain uses TRBV6-1 with TRBJ1-6, with D possibly matching TRBD1 (5 bases). There are 15 residues in the CDR3. Germline CDR1 reads MNHNS; CDR2 reads SASEGT. CDR3 residues: CASTSDISYNSALHF. CDR3 DNA sequence: TGTGCCAGCACTTCGGACATTTCCTATAATTCAGCCCTCCACTTT.

This clonotype was found many times. CDR3 nucleotide sequence: TGTGCCAGCAGTTTGTTCGGGGGGCAAGAGACCCAGTACTTC. It codes for CASSLFGGQETQYF. The V and J genes are TRBV28 and TRBJ2-5; 7 bases align to TRBD2. CDR1 and CDR2 (germline): MDHEN, SYDVKM. This CDR3 contains 14 residues. With V trimmed by 3 bases and J by 2 bases, 3 bases remained unmatched. The full variable domain, completed using reference TRBV28 and TRBJ2-5, is DVKVTQSSRYLVKRTGEKVFLECVQDMDHENMFWYRQDPGLGLRLIYFSYDVKMKEKGDIPEGYSVSREKKERFSLILESASTNQTSMYLCASSLFGGQETQYFGPGTRLLVL.

This clonotype was detected ten times or more. The chain couples TRBV6-2 or TRBV6-3 to TRBJ1-1; D is unclear. Germline-derived CDR1 and CDR2 are MNHEY and SVGEGT. CDR3 size: 13 residues. V gave up 8 bases and J gave up 6 bases, with 16 bases separating them. CDR3 region: CASLTPTKAEAFF. CDR3 bases: TGTGCCAGCCTGACGCCGACGAAGGCTGAAGCTTTCTTT.

This clonotype occurred a few times. The V gene is TRBV20-1, the J gene TRBJ1-2; 8 nucleotides match TRBD1. Germline CDR1 DFQATT, CDR2 SNEGSKA (reference sequence). The CDR3 length is 11 residues. The CDR3 DNA reads as TGCGGGGCCTGGACAGGGTATGGCTACACCTTC. This encodes CGAWTGYGYTF.

This clonotype has ten or more counts. The rearrangement joins TRBV6-5 to TRBJ1-1; D unresolved. CDR1 MNHEY and CDR2 SVGAGI come from the germline V gene. The germline V and J ends were trimmed by 6 bases and 11 bases, with 19 bases remaining between them. The CDR3 is made up of 13 amino acids. The CDR3 DNA reads as TGTGCCAGCAGCCGGGATCTCCTTTCGTGGGCTTTCTTT. Translation: CASSRDLLSWAFF.

This chain joins TRBV6-2 or TRBV6-3 and TRBJ2-7, with 7 bases fitting TRBD1. The ends lost 6 bases at V and 7 bases at J; junction bases unmatched: 12. The length of the CDR3 is 14 residues. CDR1 and CDR2 from the germline V gene are MNHEY and SVGEGT. The CDR3 here is CASSTLGQRGEQYF. For the CDR3, the DNA is TGTGCCAGCAGCACATTGGGACAGCGTGGGGAGCAGTACTTC.